This T cell receptor (beta chain) was found in a study of blood T cells in healthy people across ages. CDR3 size: 15 residues. The V gene lost 3 bases and the J gene lost 4 bases, with 15 bases spanning the gap. Germline assignment: CDR1 MNHEY and CDR2 SVGAGI. For the second PCR, which ran for about 7 to 11 cycles, a sample-barcoded 5' primer and a J-beta primer mix were used. Via MiXCR, TCRdb re-called the 5' RACE reads, giving one row per CDR3 protein. The data show more than 1.4 million distinct CDR3 sequences, about 43% seen once. The V gene is TRBV6-5, the J gene TRBJ1-1; D not resolved. The clonotype originates from a woman aged 18 to 35 in good health. Sequenced: blood. CDR3 in DNA: TGTGCCAGCAGTTATCTTCTCAGCACGACCACTGAAGCTTTCTTT. This translates into CASSYLLSTTTEAFF.